Shown below are 30 T cell receptor beta chains from a single sample sequenced in a study of shared clonotypes between healthy human individuals. Produced via immunoSEQ multiplex PCR; TCRdb's table is partial and in-frame only. The sample lists hundreds of thousands of clones, about 96% occurring once. Sequencing used memory CD8+ T cells sorted from blood. Subset in this sample: CD45RO+ cells pooled with CCR7-negative TemRA cells. These receptors originate from a man aged 25 to 40 in good health.

The chain recombines TRBV19 with TRBJ2-2, with 14 bases that match TRBD2. Germline V gene lookup returns CDR1 LNHDA and CDR2 SQIVND (reference sequence). V shed 6 bases and J 0 bases; nucleotides not matched to a gene: 9. CDR3 size: 19 residues. CDR3 sequence: CASSPPRLAGGANTGELFF. CDR3 coding DNA: TGTGCCAGTAGCCCCCCGAGACTAGCGGGGGGGGCGAACACCGGGGAGCTGTTTTTT.

V and J are TRBV30 and TRBJ1-2, with D maybe TRBD1 (6 bases). The CDR3 runs 15 residues. V dropped 0 bases and J dropped 6 bases, with 17 bases sitting between them. Germline CDR1 reads GTSNPN; CDR2 reads SVGIG (reference sequence). The CDR3 DNA reads as TGTGCCTGGAGTGTACGCAGGGGCGAAGTGGATGGCTACACCTTC. Translated, it gives CAWSVRRGEVDGYTF.

The count of this clone is one. The chain carries TRBV15 and TRBJ2-7, with D perhaps assigned TRBD1 or TRBD2 (5 bases each). Trimming took off 5 bases at V and 7 bases at J, with 18 bases between the two ends. This CDR3 is 14 amino acids long. Germline loops: CDR1 LNHNV, CDR2 YYDKDF (reference sequence). The CDR3 sequence is CATSAPGGWIEQYF. CDR3 DNA sequence: TGTGCCACCAGCGCTCCTGGGGGATGGATTGAGCAGTACTTC.

Here the CDR3 DNA reads TGTGCCAGCAGCTTAATTGGAAACACCATATATTTT. It specifies CASSLIGNTIYF. J is TRBJ1-3 and V is TRBV5-6, with D hard to call. Trimming removed 2 bases at V and 3 bases at J, with 3 bases between. This CDR3 contains 12 residues. Germline CDR1 reads SGHDT; CDR2 reads YYEEEE.

J is TRBJ2-1 and V is TRBV2, with 7 bases that match TRBD2. V dropped 6 bases and J dropped 6; count of bases not matched to a gene: 11. This CDR3 spans 15 amino acids. Per germline, CDR1 SNHLY and CDR2 FYNNEI. The CDR3 reads CASRFSSGGGNEQFF. The CDR3 DNA reads TGTGCCAGCAGGTTTAGTAGTGGGGGGGGCAATGAGCAGTTCTTC.

This clone was detected once. The chain combines TRBV28 with TRBJ2-7, with D perhaps TRBD1 or TRBD2 (6 bases each). The germline V gene has CDR1 MDHEN and CDR2 SYDVKM. The CDR3 is 12 residues long. The V end lost 6 bases, the J end lost 9 bases, and 15 bases lay between the germline ends. The CDR3 protein is CASRFSGGGQYF. CDR3 sequence (DNA): TGTGCCAGCAGGTTCTCCGGAGGGGGGCAGTACTTC.

This rearrangement joins TRBV27 to TRBJ2-2, with D perhaps TRBD2 (5 bases). Trimming cost V 5 bases and J 8 bases, with 12 bases left between them. CDR1 is MNHEY and CDR2 is SMNVEV in the germline V gene (reference sequence). This CDR3 comprises 13 residues. CDR3 loop: CASSAGLAGELFF. The CDR3 DNA reads TGTGCCAGCAGTGCAGGATTAGCGGGGGAGCTGTTTTTT.

This chain connects TRBV5-6 to TRBJ2-5; either TRBD1 or TRBD2 may supply D (5 bases each). The CDR3 is made up of 13 amino acids. Germline CDR1 SGHDT, CDR2 YYEEEE. V was shortened by 6 bases and J by 2 bases, with 11 bases between the two germline ends. The CDR3 loop reads CASTRDGQETQYF. DNA of the CDR3: TGTGCCAGCACCAGGGACGGACAAGAGACCCAGTACTTC.

This chain uses TRBV19 with TRBJ2-1; D may correspond to TRBD1 or TRBD2 (5 bases each). V shed 10 bases and J shed 7 bases, with 20 bases lying between them. Germline values: CDR1 LNHDA, CDR2 SQIVND (reference sequence). The CDR3 runs to 14 residues. CDR3 nucleotide sequence: TGTGCCACCACCACGGGGACCCCTAGGAATGAGCAGTTCTTC. The encoded protein is CATTTGTPRNEQFF.

This chain links TRBV5-1 with TRBJ2-3; no clear D gene. The CDR3 has 15 residues. Between the trimmed V and J ends, which lost 1 base and 3 bases, there was a span of 12 bases. Germline CDR1 SGHRS, CDR2 YFSETQ. CDR3: CASSLSVDVTDTQYF. CDR3 nucleotide sequence: TGCGCCAGCAGCTTGTCTGTCGATGTTACAGATACGCAGTATTTT.

The V call is TRBV7-2, the J call TRBJ2-5, with D possibly being TRBD2 (5 bases). Germline V lookup: CDR1 SGHTA, CDR2 FQGNSA. The length of the CDR3 is 13 residues. V was trimmed by 11 bases and J by 1 base, leaving 14 bases between them. CDR3 DNA: TGTGCCGTACAATTAAGCGGCCAAGAGACCCAGTACTTC. It codes for CAVQLSGQETQYF.

For the CDR3, the DNA is TGTGCCAGCTCCGGGACAGGAGGGGACACCATATATTTT. Residues: CASSGTGGDTIYF. The chain combines TRBV18 with TRBJ1-3; TRBD1 matches at 8 bases. Trimming took 6 bases from V and 8 from J; bases not matched to a gene: 6. Germline V gene sequence: CDR1 KGHSH, CDR2 LQKENI. The CDR3 loop spans 13 amino acids.

The V call is TRBV25-1, the J call TRBJ2-3; TRBD2 aligns across 9 bases. Germline V gene data show CDR1 as MGHDK and CDR2 as SYGVNS. The CDR3 has 13 amino acids. The trim removed 6 bases at V and 6 bases at J, leaving 4 bases unmatched. This chain's CDR3 is CASRGLAGDTQYF. CDR3 DNA sequence: TGTGCCAGCAGGGGACTAGCTGGGGATACGCAGTATTTT.

The rearrangement joins TRBV19 to TRBJ2-3, with unresolved D. The ends were cut back, 5 bases at V and 2 bases at J, with 11 bases in the middle. The CDR3 length is 14 residues. Germline V gene sequence: CDR1 LNHDA, CDR2 SQIVND (reference sequence). The CDR3 protein is CASSPNGFTDTQYF. The CDR3 DNA follows: TGTGCCAGTAGTCCCAACGGCTTCACAGATACGCAGTATTTT.

The CDR3 reads CSARNRVPGSYNEQFF. The CDR3 region has the DNA TGCAGCGCCCGCAACAGGGTACCGGGCTCCTACAATGAGCAGTTCTTC. This sequence joins TRBV29-1 and TRBJ2-1; D may be TRBD1 (6 bases). Between the trimmed V and J ends, which lost 7 bases and 0 bases, there was a span of 19 bases. The length of the CDR3 is 16 residues. Germline CDR1 SQVTM, CDR2 ANQGSEA.

This chain links TRBV5-1 with TRBJ1-2; D not certain. The CDR3 runs 14 residues. V dropped 0 bases and J dropped 2 bases, with 8 bases sitting between them. Germline V gives CDR1 SGHRS, CDR2 YFSETQ. This CDR3 is CASSLASQNYGYTF. The CDR3 DNA reads as TGCGCCAGCAGCTTGGCCTCACAGAACTATGGCTACACCTTC.

The chain employs TRBV18 and TRBJ2-7; 7 bases map to TRBD2. The length of the CDR3 is 13 residues. CDR1 is KGHSH, CDR2 LQKENI, per germline. The V and J ends lost 10 bases and 5 bases, in that order; junction bases with no gene match: 11. The CDR3 here is CANQRDLSDEQYF. DNA for the CDR3: TGTGCCAACCAGCGGGATTTGTCGGACGAGCAGTACTTC.

The chain employs TRBV11-2 and TRBJ2-7; D possibly corresponds to TRBD2 (6 bases). The CDR3 runs 15 residues. The V end lost 4 bases, the J end lost 1 base, and 14 bases lay between the germline ends. Per germline, CDR1 SGHAT and CDR2 FQNNGV. The CDR3 DNA follows: TGTGCCAGCAGCTCACCGGAGGGCCTATCCTACGAGCAGTACTTC. It is translated as CASSSPEGLSYEQYF.

The CDR3 DNA reads TGTGCCAGCGGGAGGGGGACAGGCCGCACAGATACGCAGTATTTT. Protein sequence: CASGRGTGRTDTQYF. The rearrangement joins TRBV25-1 to TRBJ2-3; D perhaps matches TRBD1 (8 bases). Germline assignment: CDR1 MGHDK and CDR2 SYGVNS. This CDR3 has 15 residues. V was trimmed by 8 bases and J by 1 base, leaving 16 bases between them. Full variable domain (outside the CDR3, taken from reference TRBV25-1 and TRBJ2-3): EADIYQTPRYLVIGTGKKITLECSQTMGHDKMYWYQQDPGMELHLIHYSYGVNSTEKGDLSSESTVSRIRTEHFPLTLESARPSHTSQYLCASGRGTGRTDTQYFGPGTRLTVL.

The chain has TRBV27 and TRBJ2-7, with a possible D match to TRBD1 (7 bases). V was shortened by 3 bases and J by 7 bases, with 19 bases between the two germline ends. Germline values: CDR1 MNHEY, CDR2 SMNVEV (reference sequence). The CDR3 consists of 15 residues. CDR3 sequence reads: CASSLGRRGPKEQYF. In nucleotides, the CDR3 is TGTGCCAGCAGTTTGGGGAGGAGGGGGCCGAAAGAGCAGTACTTC.

The gene calls are TRBV7-9 and TRBJ2-3, with D possibly matching TRBD1 (6 bases). CDR3 size: 16 residues. The V and J ends lost 5 bases and 2 bases respectively, with 17 bases between them. Germline CDR1 reads SEHNR; CDR2 reads FQNEAQ (reference sequence). The CDR3: CASSQGHTKNTDTQYF. For the CDR3, the DNA is TGTGCCAGCAGCCAGGGACATACAAAGAACACAGATACGCAGTATTTT.

The V call is TRBV11-3, the J call TRBJ1-1; D is ambiguous. Per the germline V gene, CDR1 is SGHNT and CDR2 is YENEEA. The CDR3 sequence is 15 residues long. V gave up 0 bases and J gave up 1 base, with 9 bases separating them. This chain's CDR3 is CASSLETGQNTEAFF. Here the CDR3 DNA reads TGTGCCAGCAGCTTAGAAACGGGCCAGAACACTGAAGCTTTCTTT.

The chain carries TRBV11-3 and TRBJ1-2; 7 bases line up with TRBD1. This CDR3 region has 13 residues. Losses at the gene ends were 1 base for V and 4 bases for J; bases not matched to a gene: 0. Germline lookup yields CDR1 SGHNT and CDR2 YENEEA. CDR3 amino acids: CASSLAGGYGYTF. CDR3 coding DNA: TGTGCCAGCAGCTTAGCAGGGGGCTATGGCTACACCTTC.

V is TRBV27 and J is TRBJ2-7; 8 bases align to TRBD1. This CDR3 region has 14 residues. Germline V gene data show CDR1 as MNHEY and CDR2 as SMNVEV (reference sequence). Unmatched junction bases numbered 3, after V lost 3 bases and J lost 2 bases. CDR3 loop: CASSFRQGTYEQYF. In DNA, the CDR3 is TGTGCCAGCAGTTTCCGACAGGGGACCTACGAGCAGTACTTC.

The rearrangement links TRBV6-6 to TRBJ2-7; 9 bases map to TRBD1. Germline CDR1 reads MNHNY; CDR2 reads SVGAGI (reference sequence). Germline trimming cut 7 bases from V and 4 bases from J; bases unmatched to any gene: 2. This CDR3 has 12 amino acids. CDR3 nucleotides: TGTGCCAGCACGACAGGGGGGTACGAGCAGTACTTC. This codes for CASTTGGYEQYF.

The chain employs TRBV7-3 and TRBJ2-1; no clear D gene. Germline V CDR1 and CDR2: SGHTA, FQGTGA. The CDR3 totals 13 residues. Trimming shortened V by 5 bases and J by 9 bases, and 14 bases separated the two germline ends. The CDR3 region has the DNA TGTGCCAGCAGCCCTAGGATCCATGGTGAGCAGTTCTTC. It codes for CASSPRIHGEQFF.

The genes are TRBV2 and TRBJ1-5; D may be TRBD1 (5 bases). V dropped 7 bases and J dropped 5 bases, with 9 bases sitting between them. This CDR3 contains 12 residues. The germline V gene encodes CDR1 SNHLY and CDR2 FYNNEI. The CDR3 is CASMGEYQPQHF. For the CDR3, the DNA is TGTGCCAGCATGGGGGAATATCAGCCCCAGCATTTT.

The V and J genes are TRBV4-1 and TRBJ2-2; TRBD1 matches at 9 bases. The junction had 5 bases not matched to a gene; V was cut back by 4 bases and J by 2 bases. The CDR3 loop spans 16 amino acids. CDR1 is MGHRA and CDR2 is YSYEKL in the germline V gene. The CDR3 loop reads CASSLNRGPNTGELFF. CDR3 sequence (DNA): TGCGCCAGCAGCCTAAACAGGGGGCCTAACACCGGGGAGCTGTTTTTT.

As to this clone: Other DNA sequences in the sample encode the same CDR3. The chain couples TRBV7-3 to TRBJ2-3; unclear D gene. The V gene lost 2 bases and the J gene lost 1 base, with 4 bases spanning the gap. The CDR3 has 13 amino acids. Germline values: CDR1 SGHTA, CDR2 FQGTGA. The CDR3 DNA reads TGTGCCAGCAGCTTACAGGGCACAGATACGCAGTATTTT. Translated: CASSLQGTDTQYF. Full variable domain (missing parts from reference TRBV7-3 and TRBJ2-3): GAGVSQTPSNKVTEKGKYVELRCDPISGHTALYWYRQSLGQGPEFLIYFQGTGAADDSGLPNDRFFAVRPEGSVSTLKIQRTERGDSAVYLCASSLQGTDTQYFGPGTRLTVL.

V usage is TRBV5-5 and J usage is TRBJ1-2; 7 positions agree with TRBD1. The CDR3 sequence is 13 residues long. Germline values: CDR1 SGHKS, CDR2 YYEKEE (reference sequence). Germline trimming cut 0 bases from V and 7 bases from J; bases unmatched to any gene: 3. This CDR3 reads CASSLEGATGYTF. CDR3 DNA: TGTGCCAGCAGCTTGGAGGGGGCAACTGGCTACACCTTC.